The 30 T cell receptor beta chains below were found in one sample sequenced in a study of cytomegalovirus exposure and HLA in healthy donors. The PCR ran on 60 Vbeta and 13 Jbeta primers. The protocol was immunoSEQ multiplex PCR, while the TCRdb copy is restricted to in-frame clones and leaves out a portion. In the table there are roughly 180,000 clones, approximately 81% of which are singletons. Sequences were obtained from PBMCs. The receptors come from a man aged 30 to 39 in good health and CMV-seronegative.

V gene TRBV2 combines with J gene TRBJ1-2; D call uncertain. This CDR3 has 13 residues. Trimming stripped 0 bases from V and 8 bases from J, with 10 bases between. The germline V gene encodes CDR1 SNHLY and CDR2 FYNNEI. For the CDR3, the DNA is TGTGCCAGCAGTGAAGCGCGACCCGGGGGCTACACCTTC. Translating gives CASSEARPGGYTF.

This chain joins TRBV5-1 and TRBJ1-6; TRBD1 aligns across 10 bases. With 0 bases clipped from V and 0 bases from J, the junction kept 3 bases outside the gene matches. Germline assignment: CDR1 SGHRS and CDR2 YFSETQ. The CDR3 consists of 18 residues. CDR3 bases: TGCGCCAGCAGCTTGGCGTGGACAGGGGGCTCCTATAATTCACCCCTCCACTTT. Translation gives CASSLAWTGGSYNSPLHF.

The rearrangement links TRBV7-2 to TRBJ1-5, with D possibly matching TRBD1 (5 bases). The CDR3 runs to 13 residues. Trimming shortened V by 3 bases and J by 4 bases, and 7 bases separated the two germline ends. The germline CDR1 and CDR2 sequences are SGHTA and FQGNSA. The CDR3: CASSFRGNQPQHF. CDR3 nucleotides: TGTGCCAGCAGCTTTCGGGGGAATCAGCCCCAGCATTTT.

This clone was picked up many times. The gene calls are TRBV7-9 and TRBJ2-3, with TRBD1 matching 9 bases. Germline values: CDR1 SEHNR, CDR2 FQNEAQ (reference sequence). With V trimmed by 5 bases and J by 4 bases, 10 bases remained unmatched. The CDR3 has 16 residues. The CDR3 DNA reads as TGTGCCAGCAGCCTCACTCCGGGACAGGGCCCAGATACGCAGTATTTT. Translating gives CASSLTPGQGPDTQYF.

In this sample, this clone turned up a few times. Other DNA sequences of this sample code for an identical CDR3. The chain uses TRBV7-9 and TRBJ2-1; 7 positions match TRBD1. The trim removed 5 bases at V and 8 bases at J, leaving 3 bases unmatched. Germline CDR1 and CDR2: SEHNR and FQNEAQ (reference sequence). The CDR3 sequence is 12 residues long. CDR3 nucleotides: TGTGCCAGCAGCCCACAGGGGCATGAGCAGTTCTTC. Its protein is CASSPQGHEQFF. The variable domain in full, with the rest retrieved from reference TRBV7-9 and TRBJ2-1, is DTGVSQNPRHKITKRGQNVTFRCDPISEHNRLYWYRQTLGQGPEFLTYFQNEAQLEKSRLLSDRFSAERPKGSFSTLEIQRTEQGDSAMYLCASSPQGHEQFFGPGTRLTVL.

The chain couples TRBV11-3 to TRBJ2-7, with 13 bases matching TRBD2. CDR1 SGHNT and CDR2 YENEEA come from the germline V gene. Trimming removed 5 bases from V and 3 bases from J; junction bases left unmatched: 7. The CDR3 loop spans 16 amino acids. DNA of the CDR3: TGTGCCAGCAGCGCAGGACTAGCGGGAGCCCGCTACGAGCAGTACTTC. Residues: CASSAGLAGARYEQYF.

The rearrangement joins TRBV11-2 to TRBJ2-7, with D tentatively TRBD2 (7 bases). V lost 5 bases and J lost 2, with 16 bases in between. Germline values: CDR1 SGHAT, CDR2 FQNNGV. The CDR3 runs to 15 residues. This CDR3 reads CASSPGGQFPYEQYF. CDR3 coding DNA: TGTGCCAGCAGCCCCGGGGGGCAGTTTCCCTACGAGCAGTACTTC.

V is TRBV7-2 and J is TRBJ2-3, with TRBD1 matching 10 bases. V was pared by 3 bases and J by 5 bases, with 5 bases of the junction left unmatched. Per the germline V gene, CDR1 is SGHTA and CDR2 is FQGNSA. This CDR3 is 15 amino acids long. CDR3 in DNA: TGTGCCAGCAGCTTGACAGGGGGCGCGGGAGATACGCAGTATTTT. Translating it yields CASSLTGGAGDTQYF.

This clone was found a few times. The V and J genes are TRBV5-1 and TRBJ2-5; a possible D gene is TRBD1 (6 bases). In germline, CDR1 is SGHRS, CDR2 YFSETQ. The CDR3 has 14 amino acids. Trimming shortened V by 5 bases and J by 5 bases, and 16 bases separated the two germline ends. CDR3 DNA: TGCGCCAGCAGAGCACAGGGTGAGGGGGAGACCCAGTACTTC. Its translation is CASRAQGEGETQYF.

This clone was picked up one time. Here the CDR3 reads CASSMSLINQPQHF. Written as DNA, the CDR3 is TGTGCCAGTAGTATGTCACTGATTAATCAGCCCCAGCATTTT. The chain combines TRBV19 with TRBJ1-5; D gene ambiguous. The CDR3 has 14 residues. Trimming shortened V by 3 bases and J by 4 bases, and 10 bases separated the two germline ends. CDR1 and CDR2 from the germline V gene are LNHDA and SQIVND (reference sequence).

The chain carries TRBV6-5 and TRBJ1-4; possibly TRBD1 for D (5 bases). Trimming cost V 7 bases and J 7 bases, with 19 bases left between them. Germline lookup yields CDR1 MNHEY and CDR2 SVGAGI. The CDR3 is made up of 15 amino acids. CDR3 DNA: TGTGCCAGCACCACCGATGAAGGGAGGGGTGAAAAACTGTTTTTT. Its translation is CASTTDEGRGEKLFF.

J is TRBJ2-5 and V is TRBV5-8; 8 nucleotides match TRBD2. J gave up 2 bases and V 5 bases, and 14 bases lay outside the gene matches. This CDR3 is 17 amino acids long. Germline CDR1 is SGHTS and CDR2 is YDEGEE. The CDR3 DNA is TGTGCCAGCAGACCTGTCGGCTCCGTAGCGGGACAAGAGACCCAGTACTTC. This translates into CASRPVGSVAGQETQYF. Variable domain in full (rest from reference TRBV5-8 and TRBJ2-5): EAGVTQSPTHLIKTRGQQATLRCSPISGHTSVYWYQQALGLGLQFLLWYDEGEERNRGNFPPRFSGRQFPNYSSELNVNALELEDSALYLCASRPVGSVAGQETQYFGPGTRLLVL.

The rearrangement joins TRBV30 to TRBJ1-1, with 8 bases lining up with TRBD1. V was pared by 3 bases and J by 2 bases, with 2 bases of the junction left unmatched. Germline CDR1 is GTSNPN and CDR2 is SVGIG (reference sequence). The CDR3 extends over 13 amino acids. This CDR3 reads CAWRAGGNTEAFF. The CDR3 region has the DNA TGTGCCTGGAGAGCAGGGGGCAACACTGAAGCTTTCTTT.

This clone was picked up a small number of times. The chain has TRBV28 and TRBJ1-2, with 10 nucleotides matching TRBD1. This CDR3 has 15 residues. Per germline, CDR1 MDHEN and CDR2 SYDVKM. J was trimmed by 5 bases and V by 3 bases; bases with no gene match: 6. CDR3 nucleotides: TGTGCCAGCAGTTTGGACAGGGGGACGGAGTATGGCTACACCTTC. This translates into CASSLDRGTEYGYTF.

V is TRBV29-1 and J is TRBJ2-3; 11 positions agree with TRBD2. CDR1 is SQVTM, CDR2 ANQGSEA, per germline. The V gene end was trimmed by 3 bases and the J gene end by 0 bases; junction bases not matched to a gene: 14. This CDR3 spans 19 amino acids. CDR3 sequence (DNA): TGCAGCGTTGACGACCAATGGACTAGCGGGTCCTCTAGCACAGATACGCAGTATTTT. It yields the protein CSVDDQWTSGSSSTDTQYF.

The genes are TRBV28 and TRBJ1-1; 8 bases fit TRBD1. In germline, CDR1 is MDHEN, CDR2 SYDVKM. The CDR3 covers 13 residues. The junction had 2 bases not matched to a gene; V was cut back by 5 bases and J by 3 bases. CDR3: CASSPDRDTEAFF. CDR3 nucleotides: TGTGCCAGCAGTCCGGACAGGGACACTGAAGCTTTCTTT. The full variable domain, completed using reference TRBV28 and TRBJ1-1, is DVKVTQSSRYLVKRTGEKVFLECVQDMDHENMFWYRQDPGLGLRLIYFSYDVKMKEKGDIPEGYSVSREKKERFSLILESASTNQTSMYLCASSPDRDTEAFFGQGTRLTVV.

The rearrangement links TRBV4-3 to TRBJ2-7, with a weak D call TRBD2 (5 bases). V lost 3 bases to trimming and J lost 4 bases, with 16 bases between them. The CDR3 runs 15 residues. Germline CDR1 and CDR2: LGHNA and YSLEER. The CDR3 loop is CASSQGRGTTYEQYF. CDR3 nucleotide sequence: TGCGCCAGCAGCCAGGGGAGAGGAACTACATACGAGCAGTACTTC.

V and J are TRBV7-8 and TRBJ2-3, with D tentatively TRBD2 (6 bases). The length of the CDR3 is 17 residues. V was pared by 2 bases and J by 5 bases, with 20 bases between. Germline V gives CDR1 SGHVS, CDR2 FQNEAQ. As DNA, the CDR3 is TGTGCCAGCAGCTTAATTTGGGATCCTGTGGGGGGAGATACGCAGTATTTT. It translates to CASSLIWDPVGGDTQYF.

This rearrangement joins TRBV5-5 to TRBJ2-3, with D hard to call. The CDR3 has 11 residues. Looked up from germline, CDR1 is SGHKS and CDR2 is YYEKEE (reference sequence). The ends were cut back, 3 bases at V and 3 bases at J, with 2 bases in the middle. CDR3 sequence reads: CASSSTDTQYF. The CDR3 DNA is TGTGCCAGCAGCTCGACAGATACGCAGTATTTT.

The V call is TRBV28, the J call TRBJ2-1; TRBD2 aligns across 11 bases. CDR3 size: 17 residues. CDR1 and CDR2 from the germline V gene are MDHEN and SYDVKM. The V and J ends lost 5 bases and 6 bases, in that order; junction bases with no gene match: 12. The CDR3 reads CASSRSAGTSGLNEQFF. DNA of the CDR3: TGTGCCAGCAGTCGCTCCGCCGGGACTAGCGGCCTCAATGAGCAGTTCTTC.

This clone was recorded only once. The J gene is TRBJ2-3, the V gene TRBV9; TRBD1 agrees at 10 bases. CDR3 size: 17 residues. Germline CDR1 is SGDLS and CDR2 is YYNGEE. Trimming removed 3 bases from V and 5 bases from J; junction bases left unmatched: 12. The CDR3 region is CASSADRGRKVEDTQYF. CDR3 nucleotide sequence: TGTGCCAGCAGCGCCGACAGGGGGCGCAAAGTCGAAGATACGCAGTATTTT.

The V gene is TRBV5-1, the J gene TRBJ2-7; 14 positions agree with TRBD2. V was pared by 4 bases and J by 7 bases, with 10 bases of the junction left unmatched. The germline CDR1 and CDR2 sequences are SGHRS and YFSETQ. The CDR3 spans 16 residues. The CDR3 coding sequence is TGCGCCAGCAGCCCTGGACTAGCGGGGGGCCGGGGGGAGCAGTACTTC. As protein: CASSPGLAGGRGEQYF. The full variable domain, in which reference TRBV5-1 and TRBJ2-7 provide the parts outside the CDR3, is KAGVTQTPRYLIKTRGQQVTLSCSPISGHRSVSWYQQTPGQGLQFLFEYFSETQRNKGNFPGRFSGRQFSNSRSEMNVSTLELGDSALYLCASSPGLAGGRGEQYFGPGTRLTVT.

This chain connects TRBV11-3 to TRBJ2-2; 12 nucleotides match TRBD2. Germline assignment: CDR1 SGHNT and CDR2 YENEEA. V shed 5 bases, J shed 4 bases, and the junction held 8 bases outside the gene matches. The CDR3 extends over 17 amino acids. DNA of the CDR3: TGTGCCAGCAGCCAAGAAGGGGGACTAGCGGGCACCGGGGAGCTGTTTTTT. Its protein product is CASSQEGGLAGTGELFF.

This clone was detected a few times. The chain carries TRBV5-4 and TRBJ1-2; TRBD1 matches at 8 bases. The germline V gene has CDR1 SGHNT and CDR2 YYREEE (reference sequence). Trimming cost V 5 bases and J 7 bases; bases outside gene matches: 13. The CDR3 covers 15 residues. CDR3 amino acids: CASRDRDSLLSGYTF. CDR3 DNA: TGTGCCAGCAGGGACAGGGACAGTCTTTTGAGTGGCTACACCTTC.

The J gene is TRBJ2-3, the V gene TRBV7-9; TRBD1 is a possible D gene (6 bases). V shed 6 bases and J shed 2 bases, with 21 bases lying between them. The CDR3 covers 17 residues. Germline-derived CDR1 and CDR2 are SEHNR and FQNEAQ (reference sequence). CDR3 amino acids: CASRPTKGETYTDTQYF. CDR3 bases: TGTGCCAGCAGACCGACGAAGGGGGAAACCTACACAGATACGCAGTATTTT. Combining the CDR3 with reference TRBV7-9 and TRBJ2-3 gives the whole variable domain DTGVSQNPRHKITKRGQNVTFRCDPISEHNRLYWYRQTLGQGPEFLTYFQNEAQLEKSRLLSDRFSAERPKGSFSTLEIQRTEQGDSAMYLCASRPTKGETYTDTQYFGPGTRLTVL.

V gene TRBV5-1 combines with J gene TRBJ1-1; 9 bases fit TRBD1. Germline-derived CDR1 and CDR2 are SGHRS and YFSETQ. The CDR3 runs 16 residues. V trimming: 0 bases; J trimming: 5 bases; junction bases outside the gene matches: 8. CDR3 sequence reads: CASSLVGDRVGTEAFF. DNA for the CDR3: TGCGCCAGCAGCTTGGTAGGGGACAGGGTTGGAACTGAAGCTTTCTTT.

The chain carries TRBV10-3 and TRBJ2-2; TRBD1 matches at 9 bases. There are 14 residues in the CDR3. J was trimmed by 3 bases and V by 7 bases; bases with no gene match: 3. Germline V lookup: CDR1 ENHRY, CDR2 SYGVKD. The CDR3 coding sequence is TGTGCCATCACCCGGGACAGGGACACCGGGGAGCTGTTTTTT. Protein: CAITRDRDTGELFF.

The chain carries TRBV7-9 and TRBJ1-1; D might be TRBD1 (5 bases). Trimming left V 5 bases short and J 5 bases short, with 12 bases between. CDR1 and CDR2 (germline): SEHNR, FQNEAQ (reference sequence). The length of the CDR3 is 13 residues. CDR3 nucleotide sequence: TGTGCCAGCAGCCTTGGTGGGGGGACTGAAGCTTTCTTT. This codes for CASSLGGGTEAFF.

There are a few counts of this clone. The rearrangement joins TRBV7-2 to TRBJ2-3; 7 bases map to TRBD1. The CDR3 extends over 14 amino acids. CDR1 SGHTA and CDR2 FQGNSA come from the germline V gene. The V and J ends lost 4 bases and 2 bases, in that order; junction bases with no gene match: 3. CDR3 in amino acids: CASSSGTVTDTQYF. DNA for the CDR3: TGTGCCAGCAGCTCCGGGACAGTCACAGATACGCAGTATTTT.

This rearrangement joins TRBV2 to TRBJ1-4, with a tentative D call TRBD1 (6 bases). Germline assignment: CDR1 SNHLY and CDR2 FYNNEI. Trimming removed 1 base at V and 0 bases at J, with 6 bases between. The CDR3 length is 15 residues. DNA for the CDR3: TGTGCCAGCAGTGAAGACAGGGCAACTAATGAAAAACTGTTTTTT. Its protein product is CASSEDRATNEKLFF.